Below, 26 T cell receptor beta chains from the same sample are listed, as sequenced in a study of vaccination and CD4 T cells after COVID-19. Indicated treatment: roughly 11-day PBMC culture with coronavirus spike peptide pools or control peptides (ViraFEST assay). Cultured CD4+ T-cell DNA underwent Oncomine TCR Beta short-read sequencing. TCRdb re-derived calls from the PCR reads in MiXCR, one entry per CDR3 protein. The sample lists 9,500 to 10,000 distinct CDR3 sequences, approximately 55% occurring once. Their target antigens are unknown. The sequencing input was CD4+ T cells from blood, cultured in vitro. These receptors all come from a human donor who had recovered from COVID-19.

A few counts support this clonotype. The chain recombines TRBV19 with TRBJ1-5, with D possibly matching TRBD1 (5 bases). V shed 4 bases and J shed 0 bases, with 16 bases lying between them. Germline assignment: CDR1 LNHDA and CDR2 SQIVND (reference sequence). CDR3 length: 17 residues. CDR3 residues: CASSTLDRLYSNQPQHF. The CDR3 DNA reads TGTGCCAGTAGTACCCTCGACAGACTGTATAGCAATCAGCCCCAGCATTTT.

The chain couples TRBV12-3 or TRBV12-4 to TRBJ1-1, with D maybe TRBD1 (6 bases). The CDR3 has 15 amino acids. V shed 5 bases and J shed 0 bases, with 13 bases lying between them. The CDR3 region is CASSPGQFLNTEAFF. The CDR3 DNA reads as TGTGCCAGCAGTCCCGGACAGTTCCTGAACACTGAAGCTTTCTTT.

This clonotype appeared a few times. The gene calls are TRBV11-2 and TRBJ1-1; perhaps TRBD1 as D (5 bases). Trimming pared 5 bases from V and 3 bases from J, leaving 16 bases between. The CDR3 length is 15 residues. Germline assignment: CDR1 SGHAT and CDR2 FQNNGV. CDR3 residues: CASSTPRGAYTEAFF. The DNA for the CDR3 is TGTGCCAGCAGCACCCCCCGGGGCGCTTACACTGAAGCTTTCTTT. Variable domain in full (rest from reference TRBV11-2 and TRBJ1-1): EAGVAQSPRYKIIEKRQSVAFWCNPISGHATLYWYQQILGQGPKLLIQFQNNGVVDDSQLPKDRFSAERLKGVDSTLKIQPAKLEDSAVYLCASSTPRGAYTEAFFGQGTRLTVV.

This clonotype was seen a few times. The CDR3 region has the DNA TGTGCCAGCAGTAGCGACGGCAATCAGCCCCAGCATTTT. Its translation: CASSSDGNQPQHF. V usage is TRBV2 and J usage is TRBJ1-5; D gene uncertain. The V gene lost 5 bases and the J gene lost 2 bases, with 7 bases spanning the gap. The CDR3 totals 13 residues. Germline V CDR1 and CDR2: SNHLY, FYNNEI.

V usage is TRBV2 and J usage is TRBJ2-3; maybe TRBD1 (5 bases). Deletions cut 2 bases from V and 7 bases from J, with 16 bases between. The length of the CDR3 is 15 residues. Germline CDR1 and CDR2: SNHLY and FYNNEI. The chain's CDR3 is CASSEMGQGTNTQYF. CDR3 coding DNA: TGTGCCAGCAGTGAAATGGGGCAGGGAACAAATACGCAGTATTTT.

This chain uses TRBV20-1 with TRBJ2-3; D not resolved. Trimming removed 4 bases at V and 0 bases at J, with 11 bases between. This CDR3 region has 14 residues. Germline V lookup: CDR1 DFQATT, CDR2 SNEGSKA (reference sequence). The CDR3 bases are TGCAGTGCTACCCCCCCCGCGAGCACAGATACGCAGTATTTT. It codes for CSATPPASTDTQYF.

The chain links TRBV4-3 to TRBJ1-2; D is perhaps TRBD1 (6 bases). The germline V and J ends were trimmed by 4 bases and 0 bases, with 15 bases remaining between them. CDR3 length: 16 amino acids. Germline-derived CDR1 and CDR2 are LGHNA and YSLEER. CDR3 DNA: TGCGCCAGCAGCCGTAAGGGGGGGAGAGCTAACTATGGCTACACCTTC. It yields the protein CASSRKGGRANYGYTF.

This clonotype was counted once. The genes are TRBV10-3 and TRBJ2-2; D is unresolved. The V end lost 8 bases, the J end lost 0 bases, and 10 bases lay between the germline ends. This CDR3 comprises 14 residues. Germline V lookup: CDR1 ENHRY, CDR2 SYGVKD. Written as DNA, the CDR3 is TGTGCCATCCGGTCCAGCGCGAACACCGGGGAGCTGTTTTTT. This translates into CAIRSSANTGELFF.

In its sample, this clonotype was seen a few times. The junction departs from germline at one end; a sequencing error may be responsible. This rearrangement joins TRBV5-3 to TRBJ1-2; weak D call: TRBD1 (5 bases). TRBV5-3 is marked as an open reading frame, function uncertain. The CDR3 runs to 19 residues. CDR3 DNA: TGTGCCAGCAGCTTTATGTACGGAAGGCCACAGGAGGAAAACTATGGCTACACCTTC. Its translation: CASSFMYGRPQEENYGYTF.

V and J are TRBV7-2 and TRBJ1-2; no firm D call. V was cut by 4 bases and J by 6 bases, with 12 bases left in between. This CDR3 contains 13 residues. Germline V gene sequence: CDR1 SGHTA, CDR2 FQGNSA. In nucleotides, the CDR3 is TGTGCCAGCAGCTCCAGGCGCGACAATGGCTACACCTTC. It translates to CASSSRRDNGYTF.

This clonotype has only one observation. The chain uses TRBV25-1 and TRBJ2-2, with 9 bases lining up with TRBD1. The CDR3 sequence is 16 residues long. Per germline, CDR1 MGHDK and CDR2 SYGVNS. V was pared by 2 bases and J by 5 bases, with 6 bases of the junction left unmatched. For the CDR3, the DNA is TGTGCCAGCAGTGAAAACAGGGGGCGGGTTACCGGGGAGCTGTTTTTT. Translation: CASSENRGRVTGELFF.

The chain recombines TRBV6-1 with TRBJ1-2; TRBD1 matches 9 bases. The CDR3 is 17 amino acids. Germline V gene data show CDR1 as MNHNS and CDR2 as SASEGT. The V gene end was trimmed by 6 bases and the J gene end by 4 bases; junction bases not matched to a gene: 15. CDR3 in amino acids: CASRGVLQGAGGYGYTF. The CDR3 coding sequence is TGTGCCAGCAGAGGTGTCCTACAGGGGGCTGGGGGCTATGGCTACACCTTC.

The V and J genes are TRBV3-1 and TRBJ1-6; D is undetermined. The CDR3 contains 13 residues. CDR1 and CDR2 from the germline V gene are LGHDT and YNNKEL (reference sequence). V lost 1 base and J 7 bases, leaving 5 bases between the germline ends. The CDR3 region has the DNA TGTGCCAGCAGCCAAGGGTCCAATTCACCCCTCCACTTT. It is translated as CASSQGSNSPLHF.

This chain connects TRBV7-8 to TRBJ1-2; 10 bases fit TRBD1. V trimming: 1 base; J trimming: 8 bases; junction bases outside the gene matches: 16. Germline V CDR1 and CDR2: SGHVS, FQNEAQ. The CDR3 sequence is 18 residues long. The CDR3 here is CASSLGVATGGFSEGYTF. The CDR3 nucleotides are TGTGCCAGCAGCTTAGGTGTCGCGACAGGGGGCTTCTCGGAGGGCTACACCTTC. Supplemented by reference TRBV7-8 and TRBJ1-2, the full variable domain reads GAGVSQSPRYKVAKRGQDVALRCDPISGHVSLFWYQQALGQGPEFLTYFQNEAQLDKSGLPSDRFFAERPEGSVSTLKIQRTQQEDSAVYLCASSLGVATGGFSEGYTFGSGTRLTVV.

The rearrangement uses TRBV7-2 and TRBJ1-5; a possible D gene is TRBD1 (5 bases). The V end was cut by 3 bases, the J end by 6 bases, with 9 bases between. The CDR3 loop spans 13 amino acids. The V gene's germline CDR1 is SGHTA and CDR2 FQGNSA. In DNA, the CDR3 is TGTGCCAGCAGCTTCTCCGGGGCTCAGCCCCAGCATTTT. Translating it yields CASSFSGAQPQHF.

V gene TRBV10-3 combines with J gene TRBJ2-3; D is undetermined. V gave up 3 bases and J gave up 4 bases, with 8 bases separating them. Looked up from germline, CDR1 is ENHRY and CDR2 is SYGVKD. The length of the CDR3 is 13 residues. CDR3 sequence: CAISDSTSDTQYF. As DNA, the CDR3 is TGTGCCATCAGTGATTCGACTTCAGATACGCAGTATTTT.

CDR3 DNA: TGTGCCAGCAGTTACTCTCAGGGAGAGCGGAGAAACACCATATATTTT. Translation gives CASSYSQGERRNTIYF. The chain employs TRBV6-5 and TRBJ1-3; weak D call: TRBD1 (5 bases). Germline assignment: CDR1 MNHEY and CDR2 SVGAGI. The CDR3 contains 16 residues. The V end lost 0 bases, the J end lost 5 bases, and 14 bases lay between the germline ends.

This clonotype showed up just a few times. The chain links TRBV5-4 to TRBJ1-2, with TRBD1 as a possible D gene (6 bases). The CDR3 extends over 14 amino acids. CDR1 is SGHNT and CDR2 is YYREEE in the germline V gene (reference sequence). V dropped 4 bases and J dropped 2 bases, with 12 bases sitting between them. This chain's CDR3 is CASSPEGQNYGYTF. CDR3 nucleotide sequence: TGTGCCAGCAGCCCGGAAGGACAGAACTATGGCTACACCTTC.

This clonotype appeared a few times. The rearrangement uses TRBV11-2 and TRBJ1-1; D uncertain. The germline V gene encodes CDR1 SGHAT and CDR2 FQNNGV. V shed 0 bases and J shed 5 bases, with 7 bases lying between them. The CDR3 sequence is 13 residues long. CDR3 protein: CASSLDARTEAFF. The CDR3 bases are TGTGCCAGCAGCTTAGATGCCCGGACTGAAGCTTTCTTT. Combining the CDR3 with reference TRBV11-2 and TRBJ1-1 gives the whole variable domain EAGVAQSPRYKIIEKRQSVAFWCNPISGHATLYWYQQILGQGPKLLIQFQNNGVVDDSQLPKDRFSAERLKGVDSTLKIQPAKLEDSAVYLCASSLDARTEAFFGQGTRLTVV.

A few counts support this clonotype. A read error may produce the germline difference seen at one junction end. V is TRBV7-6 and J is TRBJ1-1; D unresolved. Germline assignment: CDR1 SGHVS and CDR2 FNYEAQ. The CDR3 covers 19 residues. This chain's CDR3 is CASSLARTSVLGLNTEAFF. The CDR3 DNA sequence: TGTGCTAGCAGCTTAGCAAGGACTTCCGTACTCGGATTGAACACTGAAGCTTTCTTT.

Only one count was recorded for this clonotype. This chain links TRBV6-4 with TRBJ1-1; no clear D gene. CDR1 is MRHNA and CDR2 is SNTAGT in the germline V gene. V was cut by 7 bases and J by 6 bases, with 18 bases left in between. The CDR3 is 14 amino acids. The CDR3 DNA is TGTGCCAGCACCCCGGCCCCAGGAGGCCCTGAAGCTTTCTTT. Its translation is CASTPAPGGPEAFF.

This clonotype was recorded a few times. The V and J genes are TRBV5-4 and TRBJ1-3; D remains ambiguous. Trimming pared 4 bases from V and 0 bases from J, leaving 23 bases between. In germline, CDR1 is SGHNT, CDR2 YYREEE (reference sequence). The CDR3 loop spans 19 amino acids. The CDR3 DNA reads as TGTGCCAGCAGCCGCGGAGGCCGCAGTTCTCCAGCCTCTGGAAACACCATATATTTT. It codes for CASSRGGRSSPASGNTIYF.

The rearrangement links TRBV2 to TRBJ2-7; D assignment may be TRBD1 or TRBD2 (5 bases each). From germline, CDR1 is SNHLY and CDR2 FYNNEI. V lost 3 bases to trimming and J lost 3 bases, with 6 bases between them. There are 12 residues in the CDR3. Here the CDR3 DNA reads TGTGCCAGCAGTGAGAGGGGCTACGAGCAGTACTTC. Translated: CASSERGYEQYF. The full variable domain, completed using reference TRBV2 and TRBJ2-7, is EPEVTQTPSHQVTQMGQEVILRCVPISNHLYFYWYRQILGQKVEFLVSFYNNEISEKSEIFDDQFSVERPDGSNFTLKIRSTKLEDSAMYFCASSERGYEQYFGPGTRLTVT.

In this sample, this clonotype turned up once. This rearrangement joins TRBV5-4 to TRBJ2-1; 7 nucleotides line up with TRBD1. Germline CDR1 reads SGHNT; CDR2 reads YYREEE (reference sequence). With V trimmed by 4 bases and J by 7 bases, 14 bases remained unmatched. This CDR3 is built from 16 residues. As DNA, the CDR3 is TGTGCCAGCAGCCCCCCGGAGAGACAGGGTCAGAATGAGCAGTTCTTC. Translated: CASSPPERQGQNEQFF.

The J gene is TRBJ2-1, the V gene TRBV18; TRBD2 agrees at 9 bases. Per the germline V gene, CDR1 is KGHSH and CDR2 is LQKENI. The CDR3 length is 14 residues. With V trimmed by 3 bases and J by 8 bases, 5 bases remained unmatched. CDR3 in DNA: TGTGCCAGCTCACCTGCGGGGGGGCCCTATGAGCAGTTCTTC. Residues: CASSPAGGPYEQFF.

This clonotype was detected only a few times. CDR3 residues: CASSSRSSGGLSTDTQYF. The CDR3 DNA follows: TGCGCCAGCAGCTCCCGGAGTAGCGGGGGGCTCAGCACAGATACGCAGTATTTT. The V and J genes are TRBV5-1 and TRBJ2-3; the match to TRBD2 covers 10 bases. The CDR3 length is 18 residues. V was pared by 3 bases and J by 0 bases, with 10 bases of the junction left unmatched. The germline V gene encodes CDR1 SGHRS and CDR2 YFSETQ.